The present TCR beta chain was sequenced within a study of T cells in Graves' hyperthyroidism and ophthalmopathy. Diagnosis rested on symptoms, serum thyroxine and TRAb, thyroid ultrasound, and orbital computed tomography. RNA transcripts gave rise to amplified TCR beta CDR3 regions. HTBI primers were the set used in a first-round RT-PCR of the TCR CDR3. TCRdb passed the multiplex PCR reads through MiXCR, listing each CDR3 protein once. The sample consists of more than 500,000 distinct CDR3 sequences, roughly 15% of them appearing once. CDR1 SGDLS and CDR2 YYNGEE come from the germline V gene. The CDR3 length is 15 residues. V lost 1 base and J lost 8; bases outside the gene matches: 4. Findings and caveats of the study: Blood also contained most expanded thyroid clonotypes above 0.001.

This clonotype was seen many times. The antigen remains undetermined. This sequence joins TRBV9 and TRBJ2-1; the match to TRBD2 covers 12 bases. The sequence was obtained from a woman in her twenties or thirties with Graves' ophthalmopathy. The sample was blood. CDR3 DNA sequence: TGTGCCAGCAGCGTAATGACTAGCGGGAGCCATGAGCAGTTCTTC. It is translated as CASSVMTSGSHEQFF.